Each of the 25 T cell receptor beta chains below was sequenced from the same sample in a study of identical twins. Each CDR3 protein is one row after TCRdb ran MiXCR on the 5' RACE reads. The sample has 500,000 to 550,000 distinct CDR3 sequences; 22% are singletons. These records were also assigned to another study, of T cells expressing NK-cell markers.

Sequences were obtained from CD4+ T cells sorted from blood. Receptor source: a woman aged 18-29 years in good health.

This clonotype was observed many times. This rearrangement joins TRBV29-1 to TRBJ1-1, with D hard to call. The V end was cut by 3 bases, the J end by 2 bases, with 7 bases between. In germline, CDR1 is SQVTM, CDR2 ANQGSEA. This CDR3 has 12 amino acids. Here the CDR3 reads CSVEASNTEAFF. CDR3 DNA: TGCAGCGTTGAGGCTTCTAACACTGAAGCTTTCTTT.

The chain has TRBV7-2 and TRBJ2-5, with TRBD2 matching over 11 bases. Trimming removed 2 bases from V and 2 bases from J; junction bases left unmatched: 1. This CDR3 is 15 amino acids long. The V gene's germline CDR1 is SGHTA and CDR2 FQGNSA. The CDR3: CASSLRLAGQETQYF. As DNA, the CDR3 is TGTGCCAGCAGCTTAAGACTAGCGGGGCAAGAGACCCAGTACTTC. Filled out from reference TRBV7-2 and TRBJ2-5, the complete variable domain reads GAGVSQSPSNKVTEKGKDVELRCDPISGHTALYWYRQSLGQGLEFLIYFQGNSAPDKSGLPSDRFSAERTGGSVSTLTIQRTQQEDSAVYLCASSLRLAGQETQYFGPGTRLLVL.

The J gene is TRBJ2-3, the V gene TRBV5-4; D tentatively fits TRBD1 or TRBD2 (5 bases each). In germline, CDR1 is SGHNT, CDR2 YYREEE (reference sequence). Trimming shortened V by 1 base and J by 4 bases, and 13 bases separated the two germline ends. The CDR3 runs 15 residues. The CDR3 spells CASSLQGIAPDTQYF. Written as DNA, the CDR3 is TGTGCCAGCAGCTTGCAGGGAATAGCGCCAGATACGCAGTATTTT.

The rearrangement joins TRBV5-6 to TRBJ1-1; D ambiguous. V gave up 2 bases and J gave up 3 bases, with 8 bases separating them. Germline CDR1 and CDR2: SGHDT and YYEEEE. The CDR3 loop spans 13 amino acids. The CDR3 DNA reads TGTGCCAGCAGCTTCAAGTACTACACTGAAGCTTTCTTT. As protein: CASSFKYYTEAFF. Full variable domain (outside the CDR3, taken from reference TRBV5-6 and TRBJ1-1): DAGVTQSPTHLIKTRGQQVTLRCSPKSGHDTVSWYQQALGQGPQFIFQYYEEEERQRGNFPDRFSGHQFPNYSSELNVNALLLGDSALYLCASSFKYYTEAFFGQGTRLTVV.

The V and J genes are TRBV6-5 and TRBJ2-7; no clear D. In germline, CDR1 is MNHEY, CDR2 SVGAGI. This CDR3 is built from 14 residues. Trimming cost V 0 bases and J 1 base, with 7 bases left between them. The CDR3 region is CASSYSRPSYEQYF. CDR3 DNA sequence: TGTGCCAGCAGTTACTCGAGGCCTTCCTACGAGCAGTACTTC.

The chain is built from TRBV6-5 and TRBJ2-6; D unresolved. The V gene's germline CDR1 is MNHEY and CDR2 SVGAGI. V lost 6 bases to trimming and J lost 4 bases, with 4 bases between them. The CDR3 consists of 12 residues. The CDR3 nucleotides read TGTGCCAGCAGAGCGGGGGCCAACGTCCTGACTTTC. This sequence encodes CASRAGANVLTF.

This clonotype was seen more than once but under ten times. In DNA, the CDR3 is TGTGCCAGCAGCCTCCCTATTAACACCGGGGAGCTGTTTTTT. This codes for CASSLPINTGELFF. The chain uses TRBV7-2 and TRBJ2-2; D unclear. The CDR3 loop spans 14 amino acids. V was cut by 5 bases and J by 2 bases, with 9 bases left in between. The germline gives CDR1 SGHTA, CDR2 FQGNSA. The complete variable domain, with remaining parts taken from reference TRBV7-2 and TRBJ2-2, reads GAGVSQSPSNKVTEKGKDVELRCDPISGHTALYWYRQSLGQGLEFLIYFQGNSAPDKSGLPSDRFSAERTGGSVSTLTIQRTQQEDSAVYLCASSLPINTGELFFGEGSRLTVL.

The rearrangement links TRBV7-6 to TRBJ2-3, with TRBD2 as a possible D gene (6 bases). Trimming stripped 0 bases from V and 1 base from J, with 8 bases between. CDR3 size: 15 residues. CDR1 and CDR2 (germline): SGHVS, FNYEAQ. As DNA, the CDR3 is TGTGCCAGCAGCTTAGCGTGGGGGGGCACAGATACGCAGTATTTT. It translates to CASSLAWGGTDTQYF. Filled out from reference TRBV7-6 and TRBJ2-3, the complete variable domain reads GAGVSQSPRYKVTKRGQDVALRCDPISGHVSLYWYRQALGQGPEFLTYFNYEAQQDKSGLPNDRFSAERPEGSISTLTIQRTEQRDSAMYRCASSLAWGGTDTQYFGPGTRLTVL.

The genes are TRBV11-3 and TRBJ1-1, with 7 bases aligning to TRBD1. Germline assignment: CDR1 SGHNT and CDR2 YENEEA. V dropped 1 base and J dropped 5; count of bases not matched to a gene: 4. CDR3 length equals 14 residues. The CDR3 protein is CASSLGGRGTEAFF. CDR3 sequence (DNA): TGTGCCAGCAGCTTAGGAGGCAGGGGGACTGAAGCTTTCTTT.

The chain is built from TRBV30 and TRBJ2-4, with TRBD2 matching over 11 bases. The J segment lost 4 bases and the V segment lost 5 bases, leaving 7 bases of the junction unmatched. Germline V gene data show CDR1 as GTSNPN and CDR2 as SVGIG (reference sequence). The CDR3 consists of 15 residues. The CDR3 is CAWVTGTSGKNIQYF. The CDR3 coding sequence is TGTGCCTGGGTTACCGGGACTAGCGGAAAAAACATTCAGTACTTC.

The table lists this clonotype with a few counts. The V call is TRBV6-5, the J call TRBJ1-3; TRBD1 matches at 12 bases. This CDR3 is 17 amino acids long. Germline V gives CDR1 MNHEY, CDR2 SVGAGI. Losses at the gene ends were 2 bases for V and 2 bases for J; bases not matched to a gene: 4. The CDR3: CASSYLGDRGPGNTIYF. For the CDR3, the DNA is TGTGCCAGCAGTTACCTCGGGGACAGGGGGCCTGGAAACACCATATATTTT.

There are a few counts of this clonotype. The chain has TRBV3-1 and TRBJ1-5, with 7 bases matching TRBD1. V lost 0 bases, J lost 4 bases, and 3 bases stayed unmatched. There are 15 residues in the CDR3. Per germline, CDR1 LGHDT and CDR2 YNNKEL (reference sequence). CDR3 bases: TGTGCCAGCAGCCAAGATCAGGGGGAGAATCAGCCCCAGCATTTT. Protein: CASSQDQGENQPQHF.

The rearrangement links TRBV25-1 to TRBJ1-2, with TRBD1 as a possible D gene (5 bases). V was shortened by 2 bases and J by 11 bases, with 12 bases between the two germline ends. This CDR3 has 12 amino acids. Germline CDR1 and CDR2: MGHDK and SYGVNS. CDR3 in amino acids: CASSEPGWGYTF. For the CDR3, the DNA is TGTGCCAGCAGTGAACCGGGTTGGGGGTACACCTTC.

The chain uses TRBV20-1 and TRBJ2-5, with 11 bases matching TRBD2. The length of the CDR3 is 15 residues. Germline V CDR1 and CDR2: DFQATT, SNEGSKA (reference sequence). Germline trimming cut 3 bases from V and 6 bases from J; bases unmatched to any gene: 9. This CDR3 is CSARNSGGAGQTQYF. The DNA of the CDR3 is TGCAGTGCTAGGAATAGCGGGGGGGCGGGACAGACCCAGTACTTC.

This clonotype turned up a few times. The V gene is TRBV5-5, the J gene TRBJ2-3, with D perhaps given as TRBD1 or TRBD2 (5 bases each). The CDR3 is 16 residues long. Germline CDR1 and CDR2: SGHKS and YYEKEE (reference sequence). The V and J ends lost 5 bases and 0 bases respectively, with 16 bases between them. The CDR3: CASSPRGVPSTDTQYF. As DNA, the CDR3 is TGTGCCAGCAGTCCGAGGGGTGTTCCTAGCACAGATACGCAGTATTTT.

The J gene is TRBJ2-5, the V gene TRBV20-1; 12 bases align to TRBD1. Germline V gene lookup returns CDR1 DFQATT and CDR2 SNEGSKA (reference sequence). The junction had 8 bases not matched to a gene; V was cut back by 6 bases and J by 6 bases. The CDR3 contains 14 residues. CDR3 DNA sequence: TGCAGTGCCACCGGGACAGGGGGCATGAAGACCCAGTACTTC. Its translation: CSATGTGGMKTQYF.

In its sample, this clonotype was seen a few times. CDR3 coding DNA: TGTGCCAGCAGCTTCTCGGGCGGGACAGTTGAGCAGTTCTTC. Protein sequence: CASSFSGGTVEQFF. The rearrangement joins TRBV7-9 to TRBJ2-1; TRBD1 might be the D (7 bases). Germline lookup yields CDR1 SEHNR and CDR2 FQNEAQ (reference sequence). V was trimmed by 3 bases and J by 9 bases, leaving 15 bases between them. The CDR3 length is 14 residues. The whole variable domain, filled in from reference TRBV7-9 and TRBJ2-1, reads DTGVSQNPRHKITKRGQNVTFRCDPISEHNRLYWYRQTLGQGPEFLTYFQNEAQLEKSRLLSDRFSAERPKGSFSTLEIQRTEQGDSAMYLCASSFSGGTVEQFFGPGTRLTVL.

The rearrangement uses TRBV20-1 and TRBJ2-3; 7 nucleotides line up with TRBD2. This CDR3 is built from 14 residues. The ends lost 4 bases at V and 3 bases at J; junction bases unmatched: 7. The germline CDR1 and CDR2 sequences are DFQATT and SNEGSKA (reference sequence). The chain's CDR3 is CSAIWDYQTDTQYF. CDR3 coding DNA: TGCAGTGCTATATGGGACTACCAAACAGATACGCAGTATTTT.

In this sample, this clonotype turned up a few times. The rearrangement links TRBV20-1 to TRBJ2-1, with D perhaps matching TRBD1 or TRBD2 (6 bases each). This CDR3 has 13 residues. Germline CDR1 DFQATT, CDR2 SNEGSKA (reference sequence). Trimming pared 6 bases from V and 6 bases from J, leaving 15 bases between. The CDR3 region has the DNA TGCAGTGCCGCAAGCCGGGGGCTCAATGAGCAGTTCTTC. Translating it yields CSAASRGLNEQFF.

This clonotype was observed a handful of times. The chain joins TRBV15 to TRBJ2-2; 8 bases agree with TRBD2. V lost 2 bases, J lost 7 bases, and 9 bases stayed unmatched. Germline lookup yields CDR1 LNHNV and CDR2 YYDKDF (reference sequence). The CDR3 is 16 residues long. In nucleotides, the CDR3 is TGTGCCACCAGCAGACAGAAGCGGGAGAGGAGCGGGGAGCTGTTTTTT. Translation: CATSRQKRERSGELFF.

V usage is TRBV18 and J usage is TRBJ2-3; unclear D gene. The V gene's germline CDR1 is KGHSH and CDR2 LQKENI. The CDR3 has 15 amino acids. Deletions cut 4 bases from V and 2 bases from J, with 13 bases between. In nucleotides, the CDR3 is TGTGCCAGCTCACTCCGACACGATGACACAGATACGCAGTATTTT. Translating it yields CASSLRHDDTDTQYF.

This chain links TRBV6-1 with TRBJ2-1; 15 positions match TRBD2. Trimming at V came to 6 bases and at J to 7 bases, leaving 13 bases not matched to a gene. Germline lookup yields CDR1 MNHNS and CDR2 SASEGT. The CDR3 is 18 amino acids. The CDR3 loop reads CASRRRTGLAGGVNEQFF. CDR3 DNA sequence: TGTGCCAGCAGGCGTAGGACGGGACTAGCGGGGGGTGTAAATGAGCAGTTCTTC.

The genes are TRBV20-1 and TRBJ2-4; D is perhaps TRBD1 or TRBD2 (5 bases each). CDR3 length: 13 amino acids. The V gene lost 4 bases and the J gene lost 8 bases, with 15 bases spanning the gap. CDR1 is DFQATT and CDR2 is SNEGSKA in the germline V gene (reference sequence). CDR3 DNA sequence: TGCAGTGCTACCCGGACTCAAGGGGACATTCAGTACTTC. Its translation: CSATRTQGDIQYF.

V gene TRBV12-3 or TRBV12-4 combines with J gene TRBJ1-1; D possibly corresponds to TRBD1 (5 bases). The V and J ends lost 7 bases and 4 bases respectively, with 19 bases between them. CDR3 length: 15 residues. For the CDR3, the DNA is TGTGCCAGCACATTGGATGGGGGGGGAGGCACTGAAGCTTTCTTT. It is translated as CASTLDGGGGTEAFF.

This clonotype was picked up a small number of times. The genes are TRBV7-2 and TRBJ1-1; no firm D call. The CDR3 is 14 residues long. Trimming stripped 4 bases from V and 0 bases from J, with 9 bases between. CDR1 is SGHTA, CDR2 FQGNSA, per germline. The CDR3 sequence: CASSSGPLNTEAFF. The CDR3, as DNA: TGTGCCAGCAGCTCCGGGCCCCTGAACACTGAAGCTTTCTTT. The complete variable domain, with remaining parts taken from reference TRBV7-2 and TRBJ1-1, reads GAGVSQSPSNKVTEKGKDVELRCDPISGHTALYWYRQSLGQGLEFLIYFQGNSAPDKSGLPSDRFSAERTGGSVSTLTIQRTQQEDSAVYLCASSSGPLNTEAFFGQGTRLTVV.